This T cell receptor beta chain was sequenced for a study of shared clonotypes between healthy human individuals (dated by TCRdb to about 2020). Study-level background: The cohort comprised a couple of women and a few men aged 18 to 49 years. Per donor, three plates each were used for CD4 naive and CD4 memory, two for CD8 naive, and one for CD8 memory. Blood TCR repertoires of about five healthy adults were deeply sequenced to estimate repertoire size and the extent of clonotype sharing between individuals. To increase sequencing depth and limit assay-specific biases, different laboratories used diverse techniques to prepare libraries and sequence TCR repertoires. Between about 0.9 and 9 billion PBMCs per donor were obtained by leukapheresis.

A remark on this clone: Its antigen is unknown. Base qualities are not at hand, and no much larger clone is one base apart. Different DNA sequences within this sample yield the same CDR3.

Using the deep immunoSEQ assay, TCR CDR3 regions were amplified from genomic DNA by multiplex PCR. Extracted genomic DNA from each cell subset was spread evenly across all wells of several immunoSEQ 96-well plates, with each plate serving as a replicate. Each replicate PCR for sorted subsets received 150 to 250 ng genomic DNA, equal to tens of thousands of T cell genomes. The purified libraries were quantified using a Qubit 3.0 fluorometer, sized with a Bioanalyzer 2100, and then quantified again using the KAPA Library Quantification kit. Every immunoSEQ 96-well plate was sequenced on a separate single-read 150-cycle Illumina NextSeq 550 flow cell. The authors processed their data as follows. The immunoSEQ output contained only junctional sequences without quality scores, so filtering could not match that applied to full-length reads. Sequences were annotated with PyIR, a Python wrapper for IgBLAST v1.9, using IMGT germline references to assign V/J genes and CDR3. Any read was removed if the V/J assignment was weak (E-value above 1e-6), the CDR3 was missing, or the read contained stop codons, out-of-frame junctions, or ambiguous translated residues. V3J clonotypes were defined by identical inferred V gene, J gene, and CDR3 amino acid sequence. Percentage overlap between repertoires was calculated by dividing the number of shared unique clonotypes by the size of the smaller repertoire. Repertoire richness was assessed with RTK rarefaction, the Chao1 estimator, and Recon v2.1 estimates of unobserved clonotypes. Generation probabilities were computed with OLGA for all TCRbeta clonotypes obtained by the gDNA method from a few donors. TCRdb took over this immuneACCESS table, retaining in-frame rearrangements with V and J assigned. Such tables are incomplete; in checked studies, under half of the missing clones stem from an unresolved V gene, and the remainder is unexplained. The V and J calls and clone size were taken over from that table, and D and trimming were inferred from the DNA. This sample is represented by some 2 million clones; about 95% of them were singletons. The ten largest clones add up to approximately 1.2% of the sample.

From cysteine to phenylalanine, the CDR3 is 11 amino acids long. Only the CDR3 portion is preserved as DNA: 33 bases, with reading frame beginning at the first base. Trimming removed 2 bases from V and 5 bases from J, leaving 7 bases between the germline ends. Taken from the germline V gene (reference sequence), the CDR1 and CDR2 loops are GTSNPN and SVGIG. CD8 naive samples consisted of CD45RO-negative cells that were positively selected for CCR7, yielding a CD45RA+CCR7+ population without TemRA cells. The donors were healthy, HIV-negative adults who had no recently reported acute infections or vaccinations. Only Caucasian adults living in Nashville, Tennessee, USA were represented among the donors. Blood was obtained by leukapheresis, after which PBMCs were separated by Ficoll-Histopaque density gradient centrifugation and cryopreserved in liquid nitrogen vapor phase. Analytical flow cytometry was used to check the purity and quantity of every magnetically sorted T cell population. From each sorted fraction, genomic DNA was isolated and quantified by UV absorbance on a Nanodrop 2000c.

Broad study findings and their caveats: Pairwise subsampling led to the expectation that sequencing depth would affect the degree of clonotype sharing among donors. Across several donors, approximately 5% of naive CD4, approximately 3.6% of naive CD8, roughly 2.2% of memory CD4, and 0.4% to 0.45% of memory CD8 clonotypes were shared. The genetic and exposure-history diversity represented was limited by the small number of donors. Estimated clonotype richness was generally larger for naive than for memory subsets. Only blood was sampled, and tissue TCR repertoires likely differ from those in blood. Even with the large sequencing depth, rarefaction of the sorted-subset datasets indicated that sequencing was incomplete. Clonotypes shared by all four sorted-subset donors showed higher generation probabilities than non-shared clonotypes.

The sequence was collected from a man aged 18 to 35 in good health. The sequencing input was naive CD8+ T cells sorted from blood. The label giving this sample's cell subset or site can be read as: CD45RA+CCR7+. The chain is encoded by TRBV30 joined to TRBJ2-7, with no D gene named confidently. CDR3 region: CAWSTGNEQYF. In nucleotides, the sequence is TGTGCCTGGAGTACTGGTAACGAGCAGTACTTC.